The rows below give T cell receptor beta chains drawn from one sample of a study of PD-L1 blockade in urothelial cancer. TCRdb keeps only in-frame clones here, not all; method: immunoSEQ multiplex PCR. The sample contains about 48,000 clones, 70% to 90% of which appear only once. This specimen was PBMCs, taken around atezolizumab (anti-PD-L1) treatment. The source of these receptors is an older man with urothelial cancer. Each CDR3 is given with its conserved first and last residue. The order of the fields is clone size, J gene, CDR3 length, V gene, D gene, CDR3 DNA, CDR3 protein. D genes are given only for firm matches. Part of the rows lack a size; the others show once, few, many or a class for expanded clones.

- | TRBJ2-5 | 14 | TRBV6-5 | - | TGTGCCAGCAGTTTGGACGGGGTCCAAGAGACCCAGTACTTC | CASSLDGVQETQYF
- | TRBJ2-3 | 14 | TRBV2 | TRBD1 | TGTGCCAGCACTGGGGACAGGGGAGGAGATACGCAGTATTTT | CASTGDRGGDTQYF
once | TRBJ2-7 | 11 | TRBV7-9 | - | TGTGCCAGCAGCTCCAATTACGAGCAGTACTTC | CASSSNYEQYF
- | TRBJ1-5 | 15 | TRBV5-1 | TRBD1 | TGCGCCAGCAGCCCGGGGACAGGGCAAAATCAGCCCCAGCATTTT | CASSPGTGQNQPQHF
- | TRBJ2-5 | 15 | TRBV15 | TRBD2 | TGTGCCACCAGCAGAGCGGGGGGGGCCGGGGAGACCCAGTACTTC | CATSRAGGAGETQYF
- | TRBJ1-2 | 14 | TRBV6-5 | TRBD1 | TGTGCCAGCATCCCCGCGGACAGGGGGCATGGCTACACCTTC | CASIPADRGHGYTF
- | TRBJ1-2 | 13 | TRBV5-1 | TRBD1 | TGCGCCAGCAGCTTGGACAGGGGCTATGGCTACACCTTC | CASSLDRGYGYTF
- | TRBJ1-4 | 12 | TRBV10-3 | - | TGTGCCATCAGTTCCGGGAATGAAAAACTGTTTTTT | CAISSGNEKLFF
once | TRBJ1-1 | 14 | TRBV15 | - | TGTGCCACCAGCAGAGATCTAGAAAACACTGAAGCTTTCTTT | CATSRDLENTEAFF
few | TRBJ2-1 | 17 | TRBV13 | TRBD2 | TGTGCCAGCAGCCCCTATACGCGGGGGAGCTCCTACAATGAGCAGTTCTTC | CASSPYTRGSSYNEQFF
- | TRBJ1-3 | 14 | TRBV30 | - | TGTGCCTGGAGTGTGCGGGACCCTGGAAACACCATATATTTT | CAWSVRDPGNTIYF
- | TRBJ2-2 | 19 | TRBV27 | TRBD2 | TGTGCCAGCAGTATAAGACTAGCGGGGTCTACCGTGAACACCGGGGAGCTGTTTTTT | CASSIRLAGSTVNTGELFF
- | TRBJ2-2 | 14 | TRBV4-1 | TRBD1 | TGCGCCAGCAGCGACAGGGAAGGAACCGGGGAGCTGTTTTTT | CASSDREGTGELFF
- | TRBJ1-2 | 13 | TRBV10-3 | - | TGTGCCACCCAATCCCGGGGGAAGAAAGGCTACACCTTC | CATQSRGKKGYTF
- | TRBJ2-2 | 16 | TRBV5-1 | - | TGCGCCAGCAGCTTGGAGGTAGGACAGAACACCGGGGAGCTGTTTTTT | CASSLEVGQNTGELFF
- | TRBJ2-7 | 14 | TRBV2 | - | TGTGCCAGCAGTGAGCAAGCGAGCTCCTACGAGCAGTACTTC | CASSEQASSYEQYF
- | TRBJ2-5 | 14 | TRBV10-2 | TRBD2 | TGCGCCAGCAGTGATCGGGAGGGGCAAGAGACCCAGTACTTC | CASSDREGQETQYF
few | TRBJ2-1 | 15 | TRBV30 | - | TGTGCCTGGAGTAGGACTACCCACTCCTACAATGAGCAGTTCTTC | CAWSRTTHSYNEQFF
once | TRBJ1-5 | 14 | TRBV6-1 | - | TGTGCCAGCCAGGGGTGGAAGGGGACTCAGCCCCAGCATTTT | CASQGWKGTQPQHF
- | TRBJ2-7 | 13 | TRBV19 | - | TGTGCCAGTAGTTTAGGGGCGAGCGGCGAGCAGTACTTC | CASSLGASGEQYF
- | TRBJ2-3 | 17 | TRBV5-1 | TRBD1 | TGCGCCAGCAGCTTACCATTTGACAGGGTGTCCACAGATACGCAGTATTTT | CASSLPFDRVSTDTQYF
- | TRBJ2-5 | 17 | TRBV9 | TRBD2 | TGTGCCAGCAGCGCGGGAGCGACTAGCGGGGAGGGGGAGACCCAGTACTTC | CASSAGATSGEGETQYF
once | TRBJ1-2 | 11 | TRBV28 | - | TGTGCCAGCAGTCCCCGGGATGGCTACACCTTC | CASSPRDGYTF
- | TRBJ2-7 | 12 | TRBV30 | - | TGTGCCTGGCGATCAGGATCCTACGAGCAGTACTTC | CAWRSGSYEQYF
- | TRBJ2-7 | 11 | TRBV28 | - | TGTGCCAGCAGTTTATTCTTGGAGCAGTACTTC | CASSLFLEQYF
once | TRBJ2-2 | 15 | TRBV7-2 | TRBD2 | TGTGCCAGCAGCATCTTTACCGGGACTACAGGGGAGCTGTTTTTT | CASSIFTGTTGELFF
- | TRBJ1-1 | 12 | TRBV4-2 | - | TGTGCCAGCAGCCAACAAGACAGTGAAGCTTTCTTT | CASSQQDSEAFF
- | TRBJ1-1 | 15 | TRBV9 | - | TGTGCCAGCAGCGTGGGAGGGGCAGTGAACACTGAAGCTTTCTTT | CASSVGGAVNTEAFF
- | TRBJ1-1 | 16 | TRBV28 | - | TGTGCCAGCAGTTTCCAGGCAGGGTGGGCGAACACTGAAGCTTTCTTT | CASSFQAGWANTEAFF
- | TRBJ2-1 | 12 | TRBV7-8 | - | TGTGCCAGCAGCCAGCAGGGGGGAGGACGGTTCTTC | CASSQQGGGRFF
- | TRBJ2-5 | 14 | TRBV5-1 | - | TGCGCCAGCAGCTTGGGGCAATCGGAGGAGACCCAGTACTTC | CASSLGQSEETQYF
- | TRBJ2-1 | 16 | TRBV28 | TRBD2 | TGTGCCAGCAGTACTTATAGCGGGGGAGGGTACAATGAGCAGTTCTTC | CASSTYSGGGYNEQFF
- | TRBJ2-1 | 13 | TRBV7-3 | TRBD1 | TGTGCCAGCAGCTCCGGACAGGGGCCTGAGCAGTTCTTC | CASSSGQGPEQFF
- | TRBJ2-5 | 16 | TRBV5-1 | TRBD2 | TGCGCCAGCAGCAACCACGAGGCGGGAGGAATAGAGACCCAGTACTTC | CASSNHEAGGIETQYF
- | TRBJ2-7 | 12 | TRBV6-1 | TRBD2 | TGTGCCAGCAGTAGCGCGGGGGTCGAGCAGTACTTC | CASSSAGVEQYF
- | TRBJ2-1 | 14 | TRBV19 | - | TGTGCCAGTAGTATGAGTGGTGAGGGCCGCGAGCAGTTCTTC | CASSMSGEGREQFF
few | TRBJ2-4 | 19 | TRBV2 | TRBD2 | TGTGCCAGCAGTGAAGGATTAGACGGGGGGGATGGGACCAAAAACATTCAGTACTTC | CASSEGLDGGDGTKNIQYF
once | TRBJ1-1 | 16 | TRBV5-6 | TRBD1 | TGTGCCAGCAGCCACGGGACAGGGATCAAGAACACTGAAGCTTTCTTT | CASSHGTGIKNTEAFF
- | TRBJ2-1 | 14 | TRBV11-2 | TRBD2 | TGTGCCAGCAGCTCTCCGGGACTAGCGGGTGAGCAGTTCTTC | CASSSPGLAGEQFF
- | TRBJ1-2 | 11 | TRBV5-4 | - | TGTGCCAGCAGCTTGGCGGGTGGCTACACCTTC | CASSLAGGYTF
- | TRBJ2-1 | 16 | TRBV28 | - | TGTGCCAGCAGTTTCCTCTACGTGAGCTCCTACAATGAGCAGTTCTTC | CASSFLYVSSYNEQFF
- | TRBJ2-1 | 16 | TRBV7-8 | TRBD2 | TGTGCCAGCAGCTCGGGACTGGCGGGAGGACACAATGAGCAGTTCTTC | CASSSGLAGGHNEQFF
- | TRBJ2-1 | 15 | TRBV6-1 | TRBD2 | TGTGCCAGCAGTGATCCGGGACTAGCTAACAATGAGCAGTTCTTC | CASSDPGLANNEQFF
- | TRBJ2-2 | 16 | TRBV10-3 | - | TGTGCCATCAGTGATCTAGGGGGTCGCGGCGGCGGGGAGCTGTTTTTT | CAISDLGGRGGGELFF